The 6 T cell receptor beta chains below all came from one sample that was sequenced in a study of shared clonotypes between healthy human individuals. CD45RO-negative CD8 cells positively selected for CCR7 made up the naive population, which excluded terminally differentiated effector memory CD45RA+ cells. TCRdb's table, derived via immunoSEQ multiplex PCR, lists solely in-frame clones and lacks some. Of about 2.1 million clones in the sample, about 94% are singletons; the top ten hold approximately 1.7%. Source material: naive CD8+ T cells from PBMCs. The source of these receptors is a man aged 18 to 29 in good health. Some clones in this sample may be carry-over from other donors' samples.

The CDR3 DNA follows: TGTGCCAGTAGGTCTCTCACAGATACGCAGTATTTT. Amino acid sequence: CASRSLTDTQYF. The rearrangement uses TRBV19 and TRBJ2-3; D gene uncertain. CDR1 LNHDA and CDR2 SQIVND come from the germline V gene (reference sequence). The V end was cut by 6 bases, the J end by 2 bases, with 6 bases between. The CDR3 is 12 residues long.

This chain links TRBV21-1 with TRBJ2-5; TRBD1, as called in the table, went unchecked against the DNA. TRBV21-1 is shown as a pseudogene. CDR3 length: 15 residues. The CDR3 here is CASSSRDTARETQYF. As DNA, the CDR3 is TGTGCCAGCAGCAGCCGGGACACGGCTCGGGAGACCCAGTACTTC.

The chain uses TRBV9 and TRBJ1-2; D possibly corresponds to TRBD1 (5 bases). Trimming removed 4 bases at V and 10 bases at J, with 11 bases between. This CDR3 contains 11 residues. Per germline, CDR1 SGDLS and CDR2 YYNGEE. CDR3 in amino acids: CASSPGHLYTF. The CDR3 DNA reads TGTGCCAGCAGCCCCGGACACCTCTACACCTTC.

This clone was recorded once. The chain employs TRBV9 and TRBJ2-1; TRBD2 agrees at 16 bases. CDR1 and CDR2 (germline): SGDLS, YYNGEE. With V trimmed by 4 bases and J by 8 bases, 3 bases remained unmatched. The CDR3 loop spans 15 amino acids. Here the CDR3 reads CASSPGTSGRDEQFF. Here the CDR3 DNA reads TGTGCCAGCAGCCCCGGGACTAGCGGGAGGGATGAGCAGTTCTTC.

The chain is built from TRBV7-9 and TRBJ1-1; D is undetermined. Trimming took off 5 bases at V and 1 base at J, with 14 bases between the two ends. This CDR3 region has 15 residues. Germline-derived CDR1 and CDR2 are SEHNR and FQNEAQ (reference sequence). CDR3 DNA sequence: TGTGCCAGCAGCACCGGCCCCGGCCCGAACACTGAAGCTTTCTTT. This translates into CASSTGPGPNTEAFF.

The V gene is TRBV4-3, the J gene TRBJ2-3; 11 nucleotides agree with TRBD2. Per germline, CDR1 LGHNA and CDR2 YSLEER. This CDR3 has 18 amino acids. V shed 0 bases and J 2 bases; nucleotides not matched to a gene: 7. The CDR3 is CASSQDGASGRITDTQYF. CDR3 coding DNA: TGCGCCAGCAGCCAAGATGGGGCTAGCGGGAGGATCACAGATACGCAGTATTTT.